This is a list of T cell receptor beta chains from one sample in a study of CD8 T cells in Susac syndrome. Each CDR3 protein is one row after TCRdb ran MiXCR on the immunoSEQ multiplex PCR reads. This sample has 200,000 to 250,000 distinct CDR3 sequences; 94% occur once, and the top ten carry around 0.16%. Sequences were obtained from CD4+ T cells from PBMCs. These receptors originate from a human donor with Susac syndrome. CDR3s include the opening cysteine and the closing phenylalanine or tryptophan. D genes are given only for firm matches. For some rows the clone size is stated as once, few or many, or as a class when expanded; others skip it.

V	size	J	D	DNA	CDR3
TRBV6-5	NA	TRBJ2-7	NA	TGTGCCAGCAGTTACTCGAGGACAATTGCCTACGAGCAGTACTTC	CASSYSRTIAYEQYF
TRBV20-1	NA	TRBJ2-5	NA	TGCAGTGCCCCCCTGGTCGTCGGAGAGACCCAGTACTTC	CSAPLVVGETQYF
TRBV4-3	once	TRBJ1-2	NA	TGCGCCAGCAGCCAAGATCCGGGGAGGTATGGCTACACCTTC	CASSQDPGRYGYTF
TRBV13	NA	TRBJ2-1	NA	TGTGCCAGCAGCTTAGGCGACCTACATGGGAATGAGCAGTTCTTC	CASSLGDLHGNEQFF
TRBV19	NA	TRBJ2-4	NA	TGTGCCAGTATAGGAACAGGGTTGGGCAAAAACATTCAGTACTTC	CASIGTGLGKNIQYF
TRBV7-2	NA	TRBJ2-1	NA	TGTGCCAGCAGCTTAGTAACTAGGGATAATGAGCAGTTCTTC	CASSLVTRDNEQFF
TRBV20-1	NA	TRBJ2-1	TRBD2	TGCAGTGCTGCTCCCGGGACTAGCGGGGTTGGTAAGCAGTTCTTC	CSAAPGTSGVGKQFF
TRBV15	NA	TRBJ2-3	TRBD1	TGTGCCACCAGCAGGCGACAGGGGGCAGGTGATACGCAGTATTTT	CATSRRQGAGDTQYF
TRBV11-2	once	TRBJ2-7	NA	TGTGCCAGCAGCCCTGAGGGGAACCTCGTTATTGGAGCCTACGAGCAGTACTTC	CASSPEGNLVIGAYEQYF
TRBV25-1	NA	TRBJ1-5	TRBD1	TGTGCCAGCAGTTCTCGGACAGGAGAAAATCAGCCCCAGCATTTT	CASSSRTGENQPQHF
TRBV19	once	TRBJ2-7	NA	TGTGCCAGTAGTATAGCCCCCAAGTTCAACTACGAGCAGTACTTC	CASSIAPKFNYEQYF
TRBV3-1	NA	TRBJ1-6	TRBD1	TGTGCCAGCAGCCCCTCCGCCGGGACAGGGGGCCCTAATTCACCCCTCCACTTT	CASSPSAGTGGPNSPLHF
TRBV9	NA	TRBJ1-2	NA	TGTGCCAGCAGCGACGACGGGAACTATGGCTACACCTTC	CASSDDGNYGYTF
TRBV29-1	NA	TRBJ1-1	TRBD1	TGCAGCGTTCTGAGGGGGCCCACTGAAGCTTTCTTT	CSVLRGPTEAFF
TRBV5-1	once	TRBJ2-6	NA	TGCGCCAGCAGCGTCAGTTCTCCTGGGGCCAACGTCCTGACTTTC	CASSVSSPGANVLTF
TRBV29-1	NA	TRBJ2-1	TRBD1	TGCAGCGGTGGGGACAGTGACAATGAGCAGTTCTTC	CSGGDSDNEQFF
TRBV18	few	TRBJ2-5	NA	TGTGCCAGCTCACCTACAGGAGGGGAGACCCAGTACTTC	CASSPTGGETQYF
TRBV5-6	NA	TRBJ1-1	NA	TGTGCCAGCAGGGGAGGAGGGTACACTGAAGCTTTCTTT	CASRGGGYTEAFF
TRBV5-1	NA	TRBJ1-1	TRBD1	TGCGCCAGCAGCCGTCCCGGGACAGTTAATACTGAAGCTTTCTTT	CASSRPGTVNTEAFF
TRBV3-1	NA	TRBJ2-1	NA	TGTGCCAGCAGCTCCCGGGGATGGGGGGATAATGAGCAGTTCTTC	CASSSRGWGDNEQFF
TRBV9	NA	TRBJ2-5	NA	TGTGCCAGCGGGGATTTTGGGACGGAAGAGACCCAGTACTTC	CASGDFGTEETQYF
TRBV20-1	NA	TRBJ2-2	NA	TGCAGTGCTAGGCCCGGGGGGCGTGGAAACACCGGGGAGCTGTTTTTT	CSARPGGRGNTGELFF
TRBV10-3	once	TRBJ2-7	TRBD1	TGTGCCATCAAGGATACAGGGGCCACCTACGAGCAGTACTTC	CAIKDTGATYEQYF
TRBV7-9	NA	TRBJ2-3	NA	TGTGCCAGCCACCCGGCGGGTGCGGGGAGCACAGATACGCAGTATTTT	CASHPAGAGSTDTQYF
TRBV3-1	NA	TRBJ2-7	NA	TGTGCCAGCAGCCACCTTTACCAACGCGAGCAGTACTTC	CASSHLYQREQYF
TRBV18	NA	TRBJ2-7	NA	TGTGCCAGCTCACCCACCGCAGGTTCGGACGAGCAGTACTTC	CASSPTAGSDEQYF
TRBV7-3	NA	TRBJ2-7	NA	TGTGCCAGCAGCTTAGGGGACGGAGACGAGCAGTACTTC	CASSLGDGDEQYF
TRBV20-1	NA	TRBJ2-4	NA	TGCAGTGCTAGAGAGGCAGGGGTAGCCAAAAACATTCAGTACTTC	CSAREAGVAKNIQYF
TRBV28	NA	TRBJ1-1	NA	TGTGCCAGCAGTCCAGCCGGGGCAGCTTTCACTGAAGCTTTCTTT	CASSPAGAAFTEAFF
TRBV6-2/TRBV6-3	NA	TRBJ2-7	TRBD2	TGTGCCAGCAGTTCCCGCCAGGGACTAGCGGGGGTCTCGAGCTCCTACGAGCAGTACTTC	CASSSRQGLAGVSSSYEQYF
TRBV7-9	NA	TRBJ1-1	NA	TGTGCCAGCAGCTTAGGTTTCGCCGCTGAAGCTTTCTTT	CASSLGFAAEAFF
TRBV7-2	NA	TRBJ2-7	TRBD2	TGTGCCAGCAGCGAGAGTGGACTAGCGGTTAATCCCTACGAGCAGTACTTC	CASSESGLAVNPYEQYF
TRBV4-1	NA	TRBJ2-5	NA	TGCGCCAGCAGCCAAGAAAGGGCTCAAGAGACCCAGTACTTC	CASSQERAQETQYF
TRBV30	NA	TRBJ2-7	NA	TGTGCCTGGAGTAACGGTTACGAGCAGTACTTC	CAWSNGYEQYF
TRBV12-3/TRBV12-4	NA	TRBJ1-1	NA	TGTGCCAGCAGTTTAACCCCTAGGGCTGAAGCTTTCTTT	CASSLTPRAEAFF
TRBV6-2/TRBV6-3	NA	TRBJ1-6	TRBD1	TGTGCCAGCATGGCTTCGGGACAGCCTTCGATCTATTCACCCCTCCACTTT	CASMASGQPSIYSPLHF
TRBV5-1	NA	TRBJ1-5	NA	TGCGCCAGCAGCCCAGGTGTCGATCAGCCCCAGCATTTT	CASSPGVDQPQHF
TRBV28	NA	TRBJ1-5	NA	TGTGCCAGCAGGCCCAACAGTCCCTTGGGAGGCAATCAGCCCCAGCATTTT	CASRPNSPLGGNQPQHF
TRBV15	NA	TRBJ1-1	NA	TGTGCCACCAGCAGAGAGGCAGGGATGAACACTGAAGCTTTCTTT	CATSREAGMNTEAFF
TRBV5-1	NA	TRBJ1-1	NA	TGCGCCAGCAGCCTCGGGGGGGCGCGGACTGAAGCTTTCTTT	CASSLGGARTEAFF
TRBV27	once	TRBJ1-2	NA	TGTGCCAGCAGCCCTGACAGGTTTATAGGGGGCTACACCTTC	CASSPDRFIGGYTF
TRBV5-4	NA	TRBJ1-1	TRBD1	TGTGCCAGCAGCTTTCCGGGACAGGGGACGACTGAAGCTTTCTTT	CASSFPGQGTTEAFF
TRBV29-1	NA	TRBJ1-4	NA	TGCAGCGGAGGGAATGAAAAACTGTTTTTT	CSGGNEKLFF
TRBV11-1	NA	TRBJ2-1	TRBD2	TGTGCCAGCAGGCCCGGGACTAGCGGGGGTAATGAGCAGTTCTTC	CASRPGTSGGNEQFF
TRBV5-4	NA	TRBJ1-1	NA	TGTGCCAGCAGCATGGACAGATGGGGGAAGACTGAAGCTTTCTTT	CASSMDRWGKTEAFF
TRBV28	NA	TRBJ1-1	TRBD1	TGTGCCAGCAGTCCTACTCGGGAGGGGGCCACTGAAGCTTTCTTT	CASSPTREGATEAFF
TRBV7-8	NA	TRBJ1-2	TRBD1	TGTGCCAGCAGCTTAGCGCAGGGGGCACAGGGCTACACCTTC	CASSLAQGAQGYTF
TRBV5-6	NA	TRBJ1-2	TRBD1	TGTGCCAGCAGCTCACAGGGGGCCTATGGCTACACCTTC	CASSSQGAYGYTF
TRBV6-1	few	TRBJ2-1	NA	TGTGCCAGCAGCAGACAGAACAATGAGCAGTTCTTC	CASSRQNNEQFF
TRBV9	NA	TRBJ2-3	TRBD2	TGTGCCAGCAGCGTATACCCGATCGGGACTAGCGGCACAGATACGCAGTATTTT	CASSVYPIGTSGTDTQYF
TRBV9	NA	TRBJ1-5	TRBD1	TGTGCCAGCAGCGCAGGGACAGGGTCGGGTCAGCCCCAGCATTTT	CASSAGTGSGQPQHF
TRBV7-2	NA	TRBJ1-2	TRBD1	TGTGCCAGCAGCTGGGGGGGACAGGGATCGAGTGGCTACACCTTC	CASSWGGQGSSGYTF